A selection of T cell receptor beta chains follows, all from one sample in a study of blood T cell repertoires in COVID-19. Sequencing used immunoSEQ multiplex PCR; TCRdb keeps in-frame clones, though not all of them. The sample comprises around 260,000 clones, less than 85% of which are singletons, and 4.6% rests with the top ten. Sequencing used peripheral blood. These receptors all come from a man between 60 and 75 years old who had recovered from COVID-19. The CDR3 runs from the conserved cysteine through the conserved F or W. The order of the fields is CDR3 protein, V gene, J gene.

cdr3_aa: CAWSAGSGTGSRAFF
v_call: TRBV30
j_call: TRBJ1-1

cdr3_aa: CASSFPQRAEQFF
v_call: TRBV5-1
j_call: TRBJ2-1

cdr3_aa: CAWSRYSNQPQHF
v_call: TRBV30
j_call: TRBJ1-5

cdr3_aa: CAWRGRRTNNSPLHF
v_call: TRBV30
j_call: TRBJ1-6

cdr3_aa: CASSETVRDLHF
v_call: TRBV2
j_call: TRBJ1-6

cdr3_aa: CASNVQGAVYEKLFF
v_call: TRBV5-1
j_call: TRBJ1-4

cdr3_aa: CASSLGSGRTDTQYF
v_call: TRBV11-2
j_call: TRBJ2-3

cdr3_aa: CSVHGRQGLTDTQYF
v_call: TRBV29-1
j_call: TRBJ2-3

cdr3_aa: CASSYSRDSSSYEQYF
v_call: TRBV6-2/TRBV6-3
j_call: TRBJ2-7

cdr3_aa: CASRGQTNYGYTF
v_call: TRBV28
j_call: TRBJ1-2

cdr3_aa: CASSFSSGSGYEQYF
v_call: TRBV7-7
j_call: TRBJ2-7

cdr3_aa: CASSQCEGACEAFF
v_call: TRBV3-1/TRBV3-2
j_call: TRBJ1-1

cdr3_aa: CASSYTDRGSTIQYF
v_call: TRBV6-5
j_call: TRBJ2-4

cdr3_aa: CASSLAGATPNEKLFF
v_call: TRBV7-6
j_call: TRBJ1-4

cdr3_aa: CASSLDPLRGGKDTQYF
v_call: TRBV7-2
j_call: TRBJ2-3

cdr3_aa: CASSKESTGNQPQHF
v_call: TRBV2
j_call: TRBJ1-5

cdr3_aa: CSVERGASEAFF
v_call: TRBV29-1
j_call: TRBJ1-1

cdr3_aa: CASSPDRGYGYTF
v_call: TRBV18
j_call: TRBJ1-2

cdr3_aa: CASSQGSGQGSYGYTF
v_call: TRBV4-1
j_call: TRBJ1-2

cdr3_aa: CASSVAVGDTETQYF
v_call: TRBV9
j_call: TRBJ2-5

cdr3_aa: CATSDPGTRTDTQYF
v_call: TRBV24-1
j_call: TRBJ2-3

cdr3_aa: CASSLYSETQYF
v_call: TRBV5-1
j_call: TRBJ2-5

cdr3_aa: CASRGRGERNEQYF
v_call: TRBV19
j_call: TRBJ2-7

cdr3_aa: CASSLTTESPLHF
v_call: TRBV7-3
j_call: TRBJ1-6

cdr3_aa: CASSPLGGGGQETQYF
v_call: TRBV7-9
j_call: TRBJ2-5

cdr3_aa: CASSHGQETQYF
v_call: TRBV6-2/TRBV6-3
j_call: TRBJ2-5

cdr3_aa: CASSPQGSYNSPLHF
v_call: TRBV7-9
j_call: TRBJ1-6

cdr3_aa: CATSRASNLPGELFF
v_call: TRBV15
j_call: TRBJ2-2

cdr3_aa: CASSQAGVGTGELFF
v_call: TRBV7-3
j_call: TRBJ2-2

cdr3_aa: CASSEHRSGANVLTF
v_call: TRBV10-2
j_call: TRBJ2-6

cdr3_aa: CASSLMGGLYNEQFF
v_call: TRBV7-2
j_call: TRBJ2-1

cdr3_aa: CASSLAKGAVTDTQYF
v_call: TRBV5-1
j_call: TRBJ2-3